The rows below give T cell receptor beta chains drawn from one sample of a study of glioma-infiltrating T cells after dendritic cell vaccination. Repertoires were generated with immunoSEQ multiplex PCR, while TCRdb's copy carries only in-frame clones and drops some. The sample includes some 100,000 clones, more than 75% seen only once; the top ten take around 2.9%. Here the sequenced sample was blood, taken before dendritic cell vaccination. Source of these receptors: a human donor with glioblastoma. Both conserved end residues are part of each CDR3. A D gene is named only where the DNA matches it firmly. Rows give clone size only sometimes, using once, few, many, or a class for an expanded clone.

d_call: -
j_call: TRBJ2-3
clone_size: once
v_call: TRBV7-3
cdr3_nt: TGTGCCAGCAGCTGGGTAGGGGGCACAGATACGCAGTATTTT
cdr3_aa: CASSWVGGTDTQYF

d_call: -
j_call: TRBJ2-5
clone_size: -
v_call: TRBV5-1
cdr3_nt: TGCGCCAGCAGCTTGGAACTCGAGGAGACCCAGTACTTC
cdr3_aa: CASSLELEETQYF

d_call: -
j_call: TRBJ2-5
clone_size: -
v_call: TRBV29-1
cdr3_nt: TGCAGCGTTGAAGGCCAGATTCGCGGAGAGACCCAGTACTTC
cdr3_aa: CSVEGQIRGETQYF

d_call: TRBD2
j_call: TRBJ2-1
clone_size: -
v_call: TRBV28
cdr3_nt: TGTGCCAGCAGTTTATTTAGCGGGAGGTACGACAATGAGCAGTTCTTC
cdr3_aa: CASSLFSGRYDNEQFF

d_call: TRBD1
j_call: TRBJ1-2
clone_size: -
v_call: TRBV6-5
cdr3_nt: TGTGCCAGCACTAGGACAGGGCCTGGCTATGGCTACACCTTC
cdr3_aa: CASTRTGPGYGYTF

d_call: TRBD2
j_call: TRBJ2-7
clone_size: few
v_call: TRBV5-1
cdr3_nt: TGCGCCAGCAGCTTGACTAGCGAACCGCAGTACTTC
cdr3_aa: CASSLTSEPQYF

d_call: -
j_call: TRBJ2-1
clone_size: -
v_call: TRBV27
cdr3_nt: TGTGCCAGCAACCGGTTAAATGAGCAGTTCTTC
cdr3_aa: CASNRLNEQFF

d_call: -
j_call: TRBJ2-5
clone_size: -
v_call: TRBV14
cdr3_nt: TGTGCCAGCAGCCTAATAGCCGGATTTACAATAGAGACCCAGTACTTC
cdr3_aa: CASSLIAGFTIETQYF

d_call: -
j_call: TRBJ2-7
clone_size: -
v_call: TRBV30
cdr3_nt: TGTGCCTGGAGAGCCGGGATCTCCTACGAGCAGTACTTC
cdr3_aa: CAWRAGISYEQYF

d_call: TRBD2
j_call: TRBJ2-1
clone_size: -
v_call: TRBV19
cdr3_nt: TGTGCCAGTAGTCCTGGGACTAGCGGGGTTCCTGGAGAGCAGTTCTTC
cdr3_aa: CASSPGTSGVPGEQFF